These 2 T cell receptor beta chains share one sample of origin, sequenced in a study of T cell responses to AZD1222 COVID-19 vaccine (dated by TCRdb to the early 2020s). This specimen's time point label, interpreted: baseline before first vaccination. The library was prepared using the immunoSEQ multiplex PCR assay. As stored in TCRdb, this immuneACCESS dataset retains in-frame rearrangements with V and J assigned. A fraction of the clones does not appear; measured against another copy, unresolved V genes explain less than half of the discrepancy, and the remainder lacks a known reason. Here the sample has about 94,000 clones; over 75% occur a single time. Of the sample, 13% falls within the top ten clones. The material was peripheral blood, obtained on day 0 of AZD1222 vaccination. The receptors were sampled from an adult in good health.

The chain combines TRBV7-2 with TRBJ1-4, with D possibly being TRBD1 (5 bases). CDR1 SGHTA and CDR2 FQGNSA come from the germline V gene. CDR3 length: 15 residues. The V end was cut by 4 bases, the J end by 0 bases, with 9 bases between. The CDR3 loop reads CASSSGGSTNEKLFF. The CDR3, as DNA: TGTGCCAGCAGCTCGGGGGGGTCAACTAATGAAAAACTGTTTTTT.

V and J are TRBV5-1 and TRBJ2-3, with D uncertain. The CDR3 is made up of 13 amino acids. V dropped 7 bases and J dropped 9 bases, with 18 bases sitting between them. The germline gives CDR1 SGHRS, CDR2 YFSETQ. For the CDR3, the DNA is TGCGCCAGCTCCGATGCCCCCTCAGGCACGCAGTATTTT. The encoded protein is CASSDAPSGTQYF.